Below, 26 T cell receptor beta chains from the same sample are listed, as sequenced in a study of cytomegalovirus exposure and HLA in healthy donors. 60 Vbeta and 13 Jbeta primers were used in PCR. The method was immunoSEQ multiplex PCR; TCRdb's version includes in-frame clones alone and lacks a portion of them. This table holds about 130,000 clones, over 75% found once. The source material was PBMCs. Every receptor here comes from a man in his fifties or sixties in good health and CMV-seronegative.

This chain joins TRBV5-1 and TRBJ1-1; D unresolved. Per the germline V gene, CDR1 is SGHRS and CDR2 is YFSETQ. Trimming shortened V by 5 bases and J by 1 base, and 12 bases separated the two germline ends. The CDR3 runs 14 residues. The CDR3 bases are TGCGCCAGCAGGCTTACAGACCAGAACACTGAAGCTTTCTTT. Its protein product is CASRLTDQNTEAFF.

This chain connects TRBV6-1 to TRBJ2-1; 7 positions agree with TRBD2. This CDR3 has 15 amino acids. Germline CDR1 MNHNS, CDR2 SASEGT. The V gene end was trimmed by 2 bases and the J gene end by 0 bases; junction bases not matched to a gene: 1. The CDR3 coding sequence is TGTGCCAGCAGTGAAAGGGAGGGCTCCTACAATGAGCAGTTCTTC. It is translated as CASSEREGSYNEQFF.

The chain is built from TRBV27 and TRBJ2-1; TRBD2 agrees at 11 bases. Germline-derived CDR1 and CDR2 are MNHEY and SMNVEV (reference sequence). V gave up 5 bases and J gave up 10 bases; unmatched junction bases: 7. This CDR3 has 14 residues. The CDR3 is CASSPQLAGVEQFF. CDR3 DNA sequence: TGTGCCAGCAGTCCTCAACTAGCGGGAGTAGAGCAGTTCTTC.

The CDR3 sequence is CASSQDYKETQYF. CDR3 nucleotide sequence: TGTGCCAGCAGCCAGGACTATAAAGAGACCCAGTACTTC. The chain uses TRBV7-8 and TRBJ2-5, with a possible D match to TRBD2 (6 bases). Trimming cost V 5 bases and J 3 bases, with 10 bases left between them. Germline V CDR1 and CDR2: SGHVS, FQNEAQ. The length of the CDR3 is 13 residues.

The chain couples TRBV29-1 to TRBJ2-1, with 13 bases aligning to TRBD2. J gave up 9 bases and V 6 bases, and 8 bases lay outside the gene matches. CDR3 length: 14 residues. Per germline, CDR1 SQVTM and CDR2 ANQGSEA. CDR3 in amino acids: CSVSGLAGSGEQFF. For the CDR3, the DNA is TGCAGCGTCTCGGGACTAGCGGGATCTGGTGAGCAGTTCTTC.

This clone was found once. The sample contains more than one DNA sequence encoding this CDR3. The chain joins TRBV10-3 to TRBJ2-5, with D maybe TRBD1 (5 bases). Germline CDR1 is ENHRY and CDR2 is SYGVKD. V was cut by 0 bases and J by 3 bases, with 8 bases left in between. The CDR3 covers 14 residues. The CDR3, as DNA: TGTGCCATCAGTGAGTCTGGCAGGGAAGAGACCCAGTACTTC. Translation gives CAISESGREETQYF.

The chain uses TRBV27 and TRBJ2-3; D might be TRBD2 (6 bases). Germline CDR1 MNHEY, CDR2 SMNVEV (reference sequence). CDR3 size: 15 residues. The V and J ends lost 2 bases and 3 bases respectively, with 12 bases between them. The CDR3: CASSLGVAETDTQYF. The CDR3 DNA is TGTGCCAGCAGTTTAGGGGTAGCGGAGACAGATACGCAGTATTTT.

Notes on this clone: Other DNA variants within this sample encode the same CDR3. The chain recombines TRBV18 with TRBJ2-3; 7 nucleotides line up with TRBD1. The junction had 4 bases not matched to a gene; V was cut back by 3 bases and J by 4 bases. The CDR3 length is 14 residues. Looked up from germline, CDR1 is KGHSH and CDR2 is LQKENI. The CDR3 coding sequence is TGTGCCAGCTCACCCAGACAGGGTCCAGATACGCAGTATTTT. Amino acid sequence: CASSPRQGPDTQYF.

This clone was counted a few times. The chain employs TRBV6-1 and TRBJ1-1; D gene ambiguous. With 8 bases removed from V and 0 bases from J, the gap between germline ends came to 10 bases. The CDR3 is made up of 13 amino acids. Germline CDR1 is MNHNS and CDR2 is SASEGT. CDR3 residues: CASGVDLNTEAFF. The CDR3 nucleotides read TGTGCCAGCGGTGTTGACTTGAACACTGAAGCTTTCTTT.

The V gene is TRBV5-1, the J gene TRBJ2-6; TRBD2 matches at 11 bases. Germline CDR1 reads SGHRS; CDR2 reads YFSETQ. The CDR3 extends over 18 amino acids. V lost 0 bases to trimming and J lost 0 bases; unmatched junction nucleotides: 2. DNA of the CDR3: TGCGCCAGCAGCTTGGCCACTAGCGGGAGCTCTGGGGCCAACGTCCTGACTTTC. Its protein product is CASSLATSGSSGANVLTF.

The chain couples TRBV5-4 to TRBJ1-1; 9 bases are a match to TRBD1. Germline assignment: CDR1 SGHNT and CDR2 YYREEE (reference sequence). Trimming removed 2 bases from V and 10 bases from J; junction bases left unmatched: 12. The CDR3 totals 15 residues. The CDR3 protein is CASSFFSRDREGAFF. The CDR3 region has the DNA TGTGCCAGCAGCTTCTTTTCCCGGGACAGGGAAGGAGCTTTCTTT.

CDR3 loop: CASSGTSGLGTDTQYF. In DNA, the CDR3 is TGTGCCAGCAGCGGGACTAGCGGCCTAGGCACAGATACGCAGTATTTT. The chain combines TRBV7-8 with TRBJ2-3; 11 bases line up with TRBD2. Germline V gene sequence: CDR1 SGHVS, CDR2 FQNEAQ. V trimming: 5 bases; J trimming: 1 base; junction bases outside the gene matches: 5. CDR3 length: 16 residues.

The rearrangement links TRBV28 to TRBJ2-2; 7 bases are a match to TRBD2. Germline CDR1 MDHEN, CDR2 SYDVKM. V shed 4 bases and J 8 bases; nucleotides not matched to a gene: 10. The CDR3 contains 15 residues. The CDR3 coding sequence is TGTGCCAGCAGTTACGTGGGAGGGTTCGTGGGGGAGCTGTTTTTT. It is translated as CASSYVGGFVGELFF.

In this sample, this clone turned up a few times. The rearrangement joins TRBV4-3 to TRBJ1-4, with TRBD1 as a possible D gene (6 bases). This CDR3 comprises 14 residues. Germline V gene data show CDR1 as LGHNA and CDR2 as YSLEER. The V gene lost 3 bases and the J gene lost 7 bases, with 12 bases spanning the gap. CDR3 nucleotides: TGCGCCAGCAGCCAGGACAGAACCGGTGAAAAACTGTTTTTT. This gives the protein CASSQDRTGEKLFF.

The rearrangement links TRBV13 to TRBJ2-5; possibly TRBD2 for D (6 bases). Trimming stripped 5 bases from V and 5 bases from J, with 18 bases between. The germline CDR1 and CDR2 sequences are PRHDT and FYEKMQ (reference sequence). This CDR3 contains 15 residues. CDR3 DNA sequence: TGTGCCAGCAGCCCCCGGGGAGGCCGAGGGGAGACCCAGTACTTC. This sequence encodes CASSPRGGRGETQYF.

The CDR3, as DNA: TGTGCCATCAGTGAGTCAGGACAGGCATCGGGAGTAATTGAAGCTTTCTTT. This encodes CAISESGQASGVIEAFF. The J gene is TRBJ1-1, the V gene TRBV10-3; 7 positions agree with TRBD1. The CDR3 length is 17 residues. The germline V gene has CDR1 ENHRY and CDR2 SYGVKD. After removal of 0 bases from V and 7 bases from J, the junction contained 14 bases not matched to a gene.

This clone appeared a few times. J is TRBJ2-3 and V is TRBV11-1; tentative D call: TRBD2 (5 bases). From germline, CDR1 is SGHAT and CDR2 FQDESV (reference sequence). There are 16 residues in the CDR3. V lost 3 bases, J lost 0 bases, and 13 bases lay in between. CDR3 amino acids: CASSLRAGPSTDTQYF. As DNA, the CDR3 is TGTGCCAGCAGCTTGAGGGCAGGACCTAGCACAGATACGCAGTATTTT.

The rearrangement uses TRBV2 and TRBJ2-7, with unresolved D. The CDR3 is 14 amino acids. Per germline, CDR1 SNHLY and CDR2 FYNNEI. Trimming pared 7 bases from V and 0 bases from J, leaving 13 bases between. CDR3 DNA sequence: TGTGCCAGCATCCTACAATCAGGCTCCTACGAGCAGTACTTC. This gives the protein CASILQSGSYEQYF.

Concerning this clone: One end of the junction fails to match germline, which may point to a read error. The chain carries TRBV11-2 and TRBJ1-5; the D gene is possibly TRBD1 (5 bases). This CDR3 region has 13 residues. Germline V CDR1 and CDR2: SGHAT, FQNNGV. DNA of the CDR3: TGTGCCAGCAGCCCTGACAGAGATCAGGCCCAGCATTTT. This translates into CASSPDRDQAQHF.

The rearrangement links TRBV6-5 to TRBJ2-1; a weak D match, TRBD2 (5 bases). V lost 1 base, J lost 4 bases, and 11 bases lay in between. In germline, CDR1 is MNHEY, CDR2 SVGAGI. This CDR3 contains 15 residues. In DNA, the CDR3 is TGTGCCAGCAGTTACTTAACCGGGATATACAATGAGCAGTTCTTC. This translates into CASSYLTGIYNEQFF.

V and J are TRBV28 and TRBJ2-5, with 11 bases lining up with TRBD1. In germline, CDR1 is MDHEN, CDR2 SYDVKM. The CDR3 is 15 amino acids. Trimming took 4 bases from V and 5 from J; bases not matched to a gene: 6. The CDR3 DNA sequence: TGTGCCAGCAGTTCGGACAGGGGGCTCGAGGAGACCCAGTACTTC. Translating gives CASSSDRGLEETQYF. Full variable domain (remainder filled in from reference TRBV28 and TRBJ2-5): DVKVTQSSRYLVKRTGEKVFLECVQDMDHENMFWYRQDPGLGLRLIYFSYDVKMKEKGDIPEGYSVSREKKERFSLILESASTNQTSMYLCASSSDRGLEETQYFGPGTRLLVL.

This chain joins TRBV28 and TRBJ2-7; 7 bases fit TRBD1. With V trimmed by 7 bases and J by 0 bases, 6 bases remained unmatched. CDR1 is MDHEN, CDR2 SYDVKM, per germline. This CDR3 is built from 14 residues. CDR3 nucleotide sequence: TGTGCCAGCACGACTGGACAGGTCTCCTACGAGCAGTACTTC. As protein: CASTTGQVSYEQYF.

This clone is a singleton in its sample. The chain uses TRBV18 and TRBJ2-1, with a tentative D call TRBD2 (5 bases). Trimming pared 2 bases from V and 8 bases from J, leaving 13 bases between. The CDR3 is 14 amino acids. The germline V gene has CDR1 KGHSH and CDR2 LQKENI. The CDR3 sequence is CASSPTRSSDEQFF. CDR3 in DNA: TGTGCCAGCTCACCAACTAGATCGAGCGATGAGCAGTTCTTC. The variable domain in full, completed from reference TRBV18 and TRBJ2-1, reads NAGVMQNPRHLVRRRGQEARLRCSPMKGHSHVYWYRQLPEEGLKFMVYLQKENIIDESGMPKERFSAEFPKEGPSILRIQQVVRGDSAAYFCASSPTRSSDEQFFGPGTRLTVL.

This chain joins TRBV7-9 and TRBJ1-1; D is ambiguous. Germline V gene lookup returns CDR1 SEHNR and CDR2 FQNEAQ (reference sequence). The length of the CDR3 is 14 residues. The V end was cut by 5 bases, the J end by 4 bases, with 14 bases between. The CDR3 here is CASSHGLLFTEAFF. The CDR3, as DNA: TGTGCCAGCAGCCACGGTCTTCTTTTCACTGAAGCTTTCTTT.

The J gene is TRBJ2-7, the V gene TRBV27; 9 bases match TRBD2. CDR1 and CDR2 (germline): MNHEY, SMNVEV (reference sequence). Trimming removed 7 bases from V and 5 bases from J; junction bases left unmatched: 15. This CDR3 contains 16 residues. The CDR3 reads CASTYAGGLARNEQYF. As DNA, the CDR3 is TGTGCCAGCACCTATGCTGGGGGACTAGCTAGAAACGAGCAGTACTTC.

This clone was seen a few times. The chain carries TRBV19 and TRBJ2-2, with TRBD1 matching 10 bases. Looked up from germline, CDR1 is LNHDA and CDR2 is SQIVND (reference sequence). The CDR3 spans 14 residues. V lost 7 bases, J lost 4 bases, and 3 bases stayed unmatched. The CDR3 bases are TGTGCCAGTACCCGGACAGGGGGCACCGGGGAGCTGTTTTTT. It yields the protein CASTRTGGTGELFF.